This TCR beta chain was sequenced for a study of OX40 agonist ivuxolimab in advanced cancers. For the study at large: Patients were given ivuxolimab, an antibody that agonizes OX40 (CD134). Age averaged 60 years (range roughly 20 to 90), and about 86% were male.

Data came from immunoSEQ multiplex PCR; TCRdb stores just in-frame clones and leaves some out. This table has 35,000 or so clones, roughly nine tenths appearing once. In regard to this clone: Its matching antigen is unknown.

Overall study results and limits: Doses of 0.1 to 3.0 mg/kg were accompanied by clonal expansion of CD4+ and CD8+ blood T cells by week 6.

Trimming shortened V by 3 bases and J by 10 bases, and 7 bases separated the two germline ends. The CDR3 consists of 11 residues. Germline-derived CDR1 and CDR2 are SGHTA and FQGNSA. The receptor's source is an adult with an advanced solid tumor such as melanoma, head and neck, liver or kidney cancer. Sequencing was performed on CD4+ or CD8+ T cells sorted from blood, taken in a trial of the OX40 agonist ivuxolimab. The rearrangement uses TRBV7-2 and TRBJ2-1; weak D call: TRBD2 (6 bases). The CDR3 DNA follows: TGTGCCAGCAGCTTGGAGGGCGAGCAGTTCTTC. Residues: CASSLEGEQFF.